One and the same sample provided the 23 T cell receptor beta chains below, sequenced in a study of early T cells in non-severe SARS-CoV-2 infection. MiXCR was run by TCRdb on the 5' RACE reads, yielding one entry per CDR3 protein. The data contain approximately 28,000 distinct CDR3 sequences, about 5.1% of them seen just once; the ten biggest clones take up around 4%. Sequenced: whole blood. These receptors came from an adult who was a healthcare worker with PCR-confirmed SARS-CoV-2 infection or an uninfected control (not recorded which).

This clonotype was observed at least ten times. The J gene is TRBJ1-1, the V gene TRBV20-1; D not certain. The CDR3 is 13 residues long. Germline lookup yields CDR1 DFQATT and CDR2 SNEGSKA (reference sequence). Trimming took off 4 bases at V and 1 base at J, with 10 bases between the two ends. The CDR3, as DNA: TGCAGTGCTACCCCCGACCAGAACACTGAAGCTTTCTTT. Its protein product is CSATPDQNTEAFF.

This clonotype was observed many times. The chain has TRBV2 and TRBJ2-7; D is uncertain. Trimming cost V 7 bases and J 2 bases, with 9 bases left between them. This CDR3 has 12 residues. Per the germline V gene, CDR1 is SNHLY and CDR2 is FYNNEI. The CDR3 DNA is TGTGCCAGCACGGTACAGACCTACGAGCAGTACTTC. Its protein is CASTVQTYEQYF. The variable domain in full, completed from reference TRBV2 and TRBJ2-7, reads EPEVTQTPSHQVTQMGQEVILRCVPISNHLYFYWYRQILGQKVEFLVSFYNNEISEKSEIFDDQFSVERPDGSNFTLKIRSTKLEDSAMYFCASTVQTYEQYFGPGTRLTVT.

The sample holds a few counts of this clonotype. The CDR3, as DNA: TGTGCCAGCAGCCCGGGACCTAGGGAGACCCAGTACTTC. It translates to CASSPGPRETQYF. This rearrangement joins TRBV7-9 to TRBJ2-5, with D perhaps assigned TRBD1 or TRBD2 (5 bases each). This CDR3 is 13 amino acids long. V was cut by 5 bases and J by 5 bases, with 12 bases left in between. Germline V gene data show CDR1 as SEHNR and CDR2 as FQNEAQ (reference sequence).

This clonotype has at least ten counts. The V call is TRBV20-1, the J call TRBJ2-3; 11 bases map to TRBD1. The CDR3 covers 15 residues. Germline CDR1 DFQATT, CDR2 SNEGSKA (reference sequence). The ends lost 6 bases at V and 4 bases at J; junction bases unmatched: 9. The CDR3 reads CSATRPGQGADTQYF. Here the CDR3 DNA reads TGCAGTGCAACGAGACCGGGACAGGGGGCAGATACGCAGTATTTT.

This clonotype was detected many times. The chain employs TRBV29-1 and TRBJ2-3; TRBD1 matches 9 bases. The CDR3 sequence is 12 residues long. Looked up from germline, CDR1 is SQVTM and CDR2 is ANQGSEA. V trimming: 6 bases; J trimming: 4 bases; junction bases outside the gene matches: 2. The CDR3, as DNA: TGCAGCGTAAGACAGGGGGCAGATACGCAGTATTTT. Translation: CSVRQGADTQYF.

This clonotype was seen more than once but under ten times. This chain links TRBV11-3 with TRBJ2-1, with D perhaps TRBD2 (6 bases). V lost 2 bases and J lost 4, with 12 bases in between. The CDR3 is made up of 15 amino acids. CDR1 and CDR2 from the germline V gene are SGHNT and YENEEA. CDR3 sequence reads: CASSLSSGRYNEQFF. DNA of the CDR3: TGTGCCAGCAGCTTAAGTAGCGGACGATACAATGAGCAGTTCTTC.

This clonotype appeared many times. The chain uses TRBV5-4 and TRBJ2-2; 8 nucleotides line up with TRBD1. The CDR3 has 18 residues. Germline trimming cut 0 bases from V and 5 bases from J; bases unmatched to any gene: 12. Looked up from germline, CDR1 is SGHNT and CDR2 is YYREEE (reference sequence). CDR3 sequence reads: CASSLAIRDRSKTGELFF. CDR3 nucleotides: TGTGCCAGCAGCTTGGCGATCCGGGACAGGTCCAAGACCGGGGAGCTGTTTTTT.

V gene TRBV5-1 combines with J gene TRBJ2-7; D might be TRBD1 (6 bases). The V gene's germline CDR1 is SGHRS and CDR2 YFSETQ. There are 15 residues in the CDR3. V lost 3 bases, J lost 3 bases, and 16 bases lay in between. The CDR3 nucleotides are TGCGCCAGCAGCTCGACAGGTCAGTCGAACTACGAGCAGTACTTC. Its protein is CASSSTGQSNYEQYF.

This clonotype was seen ten or more times. The V and J genes are TRBV14 and TRBJ2-1; no reliable D call. Germline values: CDR1 SGHDN, CDR2 FVKESK. V gave up 2 bases and J gave up 6 bases, with 8 bases separating them. This CDR3 is 13 amino acids long. The CDR3 coding sequence is TGTGCCAGCAGCCAAACGGGCCGCAATGAGCAGTTCTTC. This gives the protein CASSQTGRNEQFF.

At least ten counts were recorded for this clonotype. V and J are TRBV3-1 and TRBJ2-3; D is unclear. Germline assignment: CDR1 LGHDT and CDR2 YNNKEL (reference sequence). The CDR3 covers 13 residues. Trimming left V 4 bases short and J 3 bases short, with 8 bases between. CDR3 in amino acids: CASSPRRTDTQYF. The CDR3 coding sequence is TGTGCCAGCAGCCCGAGACGGACAGATACGCAGTATTTT.

Many counts were recorded for this clonotype. This chain connects TRBV12-3 or TRBV12-4 to TRBJ1-3; 7 bases align to TRBD1. The CDR3 extends over 14 amino acids. V lost 10 bases, J lost 0 bases, and 6 bases stayed unmatched. For the CDR3, the DNA is TGTGCCACGCGAGCAGGGGGCTCTGGAAACACCATATATTTT. It is translated as CATRAGGSGNTIYF.

V gene TRBV27 combines with J gene TRBJ2-1; D is unclear. V was shortened by 3 bases and J by 0 bases, with 9 bases between the two germline ends. CDR1 MNHEY and CDR2 SMNVEV come from the germline V gene (reference sequence). This CDR3 has 15 amino acids. This CDR3 is CASSFGRSSYNEQFF. In DNA, the CDR3 is TGTGCCAGCAGTTTCGGCAGGAGCTCCTACAATGAGCAGTTCTTC.

The table lists this clonotype with many counts. The chain combines TRBV4-2 with TRBJ1-2, with D possibly matching TRBD1 (5 bases). Germline-derived CDR1 and CDR2 are LGHNA and YNFKEQ. The CDR3 loop spans 15 amino acids. Trimming took 3 bases from V and 7 from J, leaving 18 bases between them. In DNA form, the CDR3 reads TGTGCCAGCAGCCAGAGGGGTGGAGGACACCCTGGCTACACCTTC. Protein product: CASSQRGGGHPGYTF.

This clonotype has a count of ten or more. The chain has TRBV2 and TRBJ1-1, with D unresolved. The V and J ends lost 7 bases and 7 bases respectively, with 16 bases between them. The CDR3 length is 13 residues. Germline assignment: CDR1 SNHLY and CDR2 FYNNEI. The CDR3 bases are TGTGCCAGCAATCTACTCGGGGAGGGTGAAGCTTTCTTT. The encoded protein is CASNLLGEGEAFF.

This clonotype was seen at least ten times. The CDR3 region is CASSSRVGGIQETQYF. As DNA, the CDR3 is TGTGCCAGCAGCTCCAGGGTTGGCGGGATTCAAGAGACCCAGTACTTC. This chain connects TRBV5-6 to TRBJ2-5; a weak D match, TRBD2 (6 bases). Trimming removed 3 bases from V and 2 bases from J, with 17 bases in between. The CDR3 is 16 residues long. The germline gives CDR1 SGHDT, CDR2 YYEEEE.

This clonotype was counted many times. The chain links TRBV7-3 to TRBJ1-1; D uncertain. The CDR3 has 15 amino acids. Germline V gene lookup returns CDR1 SGHTA and CDR2 FQGTGA. Trimming cost V 2 bases and J 1 base, with 11 bases left between them. The CDR3 region has the DNA TGTGCCAGCAGCTTAGTCCGGGTCGGGAACACTGAAGCTTTCTTT. It encodes CASSLVRVGNTEAFF.

V gene TRBV7-2 combines with J gene TRBJ2-4, with no clear D. Germline CDR1 reads SGHTA; CDR2 reads FQGNSA. V was clipped by 2 bases and J by 6 bases, with 14 bases between them. This CDR3 is built from 15 residues. CDR3 bases: TGTGCCAGCAGCTTACCGCCCGGGTGGACAAACATTCAGTACTTC. It codes for CASSLPPGWTNIQYF.

This clonotype was observed many times. V gene TRBV20-1 combines with J gene TRBJ1-3, with 7 bases aligning to TRBD1. Germline V gene sequence: CDR1 DFQATT, CDR2 SNEGSKA (reference sequence). The CDR3 covers 17 residues. J lost 2 bases, V lost 1 base, and 11 bases had no gene match. DNA of the CDR3: TGCAGTGCTAGAGCCTTCCGACAGGGATGGGCTGGAAACACCATATATTTT. Protein sequence: CSARAFRQGWAGNTIYF.

This clonotype was recorded at least ten times. The chain has TRBV12-3 or TRBV12-4 and TRBJ2-2; D possibly matches TRBD1 or TRBD2 (5 bases each). This CDR3 is 16 amino acids long. With 3 bases removed from V and 0 bases from J, the gap between germline ends came to 11 bases. CDR3 in amino acids: CASSFSGTANTGELFF. CDR3 in DNA: TGTGCCAGCAGTTTTTCGGGGACGGCGAACACCGGGGAGCTGTTTTTT.

In its sample, this clonotype was seen a few times. V gene TRBV20-1 combines with J gene TRBJ2-3, with D perhaps matching TRBD1 (7 bases). Germline V CDR1 and CDR2: DFQATT, SNEGSKA (reference sequence). CDR3 length: 13 amino acids. Trimming cost V 5 bases and J 5 bases, with 14 bases left between them. This CDR3 is CSARRQGGDTQYF. The CDR3 nucleotides are TGCAGTGCTCGCCGACAGGGAGGAGATACGCAGTATTTT.

The chain is built from TRBV11-2 and TRBJ2-1, with 8 bases identical to TRBD2. The ends lost 5 bases at V and 6 bases at J; junction bases unmatched: 12. Germline assignment: CDR1 SGHAT and CDR2 FQNNGV. CDR3 size: 16 residues. DNA of the CDR3: TGTGCCAGCAGCCACCAAGGGAGCGGGGGAAGCAATGAGCAGTTCTTC. It encodes CASSHQGSGGSNEQFF.

This chain links TRBV27 with TRBJ2-1; D is unclear. CDR1 is MNHEY and CDR2 is SMNVEV in the germline V gene (reference sequence). CDR3 length: 13 residues. Trimming left V 0 bases short and J 15 bases short, with 15 bases between. DNA of the CDR3: TGTGCCAGCAGTTTATCGCTGGCAGGTCGTATGTTCTTC. Translating it yields CASSLSLAGRMFF.

The chain carries TRBV3-1 and TRBJ2-4, with 14 bases fitting TRBD2. This CDR3 is 16 amino acids long. From germline, CDR1 is LGHDT and CDR2 YNNKEL (reference sequence). Germline trimming cut 4 bases from V and 12 bases from J; bases unmatched to any gene: 11. CDR3 residues: CASSLGTSGGEARQYF. The CDR3 DNA is TGTGCCAGCAGCCTGGGGACTAGCGGGGGTGAGGCTCGTCAGTACTTC.